This T cell receptor (beta chain) was recovered during a study of identical twins. Findings of the study overall: Twins' excess sharing was less marked for out-of-frame beta sequences.

The CDR3 covers 18 residues. CDR1 is MGHRA and CDR2 is YSYEKL in the germline V gene. Trimming took 1 base from V and 4 from J; bases not matched to a gene: 12. TCRdb called the 5' RACE reads again in MiXCR, with one record for every CDR3 protein. The table records around 570,000 distinct CDR3 sequences, approximately 10% of them present only once. Only healthy Caucasians were included as donors. This clonotype was counted between two and nine times. Its antigen remains unknown. The sample also formed part of further work on yellow fever vaccine responses in identical twins.

The source material was PBMCs. The sequence was obtained from a woman between 18 and 29 years old in good health. The rearrangement uses TRBV4-1 and TRBJ2-5, with 10 bases identical to TRBD1. The CDR3, as DNA: TGCGCCAGCAGCCAAGCCGGGACAGGGGATCGGTTTGGAGAGACCCAGTACTTC. Protein product: CASSQAGTGDRFGETQYF.